This T cell receptor beta chain was retrieved from a study of blood T cell repertoires in COVID-19. In the original processing: Amplification of reference gene primers was used by the study to estimate nucleated cell counts. Measured with immunoSEQ multiplex PCR; TCRdb has only the in-frame clones, and not every one. V and J calls and clone size are copied from that table; D and trimming were computed from the DNA. The table includes approximately 56,000 clones, approximately 81% detected once. This clone showed up just a few times. Per germline, CDR1 LNHDA and CDR2 SQIVND (reference sequence). The CDR3 loop spans 14 amino acids. V shed 7 bases, J shed 4 bases, and the junction held 7 bases outside the gene matches.

The sequenced sample consisted of peripheral blood. This clonotype originated in a woman aged 80 or over with acute or convalescent COVID-19. The genes are TRBV19 and TRBJ1-5, with 7 positions matching TRBD1. In nucleotides, the CDR3 is TGTGCCAGTAAGCCGGGACAGCGGAATCAGCCCCAGCATTTT. Its protein product is CASKPGQRNQPQHF.